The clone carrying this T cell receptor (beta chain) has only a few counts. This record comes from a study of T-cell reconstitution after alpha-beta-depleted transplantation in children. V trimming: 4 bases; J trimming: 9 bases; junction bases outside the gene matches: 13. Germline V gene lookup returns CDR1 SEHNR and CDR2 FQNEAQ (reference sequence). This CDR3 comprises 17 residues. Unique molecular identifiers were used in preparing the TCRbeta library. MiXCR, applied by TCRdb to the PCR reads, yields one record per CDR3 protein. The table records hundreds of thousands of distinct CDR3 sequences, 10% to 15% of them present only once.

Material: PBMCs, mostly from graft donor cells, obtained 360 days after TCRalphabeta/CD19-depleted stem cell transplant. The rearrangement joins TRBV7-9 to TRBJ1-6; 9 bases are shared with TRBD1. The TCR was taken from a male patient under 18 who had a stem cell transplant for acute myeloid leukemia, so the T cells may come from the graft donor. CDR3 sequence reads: CASSSLPPGTGISPLHF. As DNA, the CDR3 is TGTGCCAGCAGCTCCCTTCCCCCCGGGACAGGGATTTCACCCCTCCACTTT.